These 10 T cell receptor beta chains were all obtained from the same sample, sequenced in a study of T cells after yellow fever vaccination. TCRdb redid the calling of the 5' RACE reads with MiXCR, one entry per CDR3 protein. The sample lists a few hundred thousand distinct CDR3 sequences, around 4.5% occurring once. The sample in question was PBMCs, obtained 15 days after the yellow fever booster vaccination. These receptors were obtained from a young man who received the YFV17D yellow fever vaccine.

The chain has TRBV24-1 and TRBJ2-2; the match to TRBD1 covers 8 bases. Germline V gene lookup returns CDR1 KGHDR and CDR2 SFDVKD. After removal of 4 bases from V and 5 bases from J, the junction contained 2 bases not matched to a gene. The CDR3 runs to 14 residues. The CDR3: CATSDHRGTGELFF. The CDR3 DNA follows: TGTGCCACCAGTGACCACAGGGGGACCGGGGAGCTGTTTTTT.

This clonotype has at least ten counts. The J gene is TRBJ2-7, the V gene TRBV6-2 or TRBV6-3; 7 bases match TRBD1. CDR3 length: 12 amino acids. Germline V gives CDR1 MNHEY, CDR2 SVGEGT. V shed 6 bases, J shed 4 bases, and the junction held 3 bases outside the gene matches. The CDR3 here is CASSRQGYEQYV. As DNA, the CDR3 is TGTGCCAGCAGCCGACAGGGATACGAGCAGTACGTC.

This clonotype was recorded many times. The CDR3 loop reads CASSPNTGYTEAFF. CDR3 DNA: TGCGCCAGCAGCCCTAATACAGGGTACACTGAAGCTTTCTTT. The V and J genes are TRBV5-1 and TRBJ1-1, with a tentative D call TRBD1 (6 bases). CDR3 length: 14 residues. Germline V gene data show CDR1 as SGHRS and CDR2 as YFSETQ. Trimming stripped 4 bases from V and 3 bases from J, with 13 bases between.

This clonotype was recorded many times. This chain connects TRBV12-3 or TRBV12-4 to TRBJ1-1; D not resolved. V lost 5 bases and J 6 bases, leaving 19 bases between the germline ends. The CDR3 has 15 residues. Written as DNA, the CDR3 is TGTGCCAGCAGTGCCCGGACTTCCCCGAAGGCTGAAGCTTTCTTT. The encoded protein is CASSARTSPKAEAFF.

There are a few counts of this clonotype. V usage is TRBV10-2 and J usage is TRBJ2-7; D gene ambiguous. The V end lost 4 bases, the J end lost 0 bases, and 10 bases lay between the germline ends. The CDR3 contains 14 residues. Germline assignment: CDR1 WSHSY and CDR2 SAAADI. CDR3: CASSVSRGSYEQYF. In DNA form, the CDR3 reads TGCGCCAGCAGTGTCTCTCGAGGCTCCTACGAGCAGTACTTC.

This chain uses TRBV2 with TRBJ2-4, with D tentatively TRBD2 (6 bases). Trimming took off 4 bases at V and 6 bases at J, with 19 bases between the two ends. This CDR3 has 16 residues. Germline CDR1 and CDR2: SNHLY and FYNNEI. The CDR3 loop reads CASSADGSYGGNIQYF. CDR3 coding DNA: TGTGCCAGCAGTGCCGACGGGTCCTACGGGGGAAACATTCAGTACTTC.

At least ten counts were recorded for this clonotype. V and J are TRBV7-9 and TRBJ2-1; D is possibly TRBD2 (5 bases). Looked up from germline, CDR1 is SEHNR and CDR2 is FQNEAQ (reference sequence). V lost 4 bases and J 1 base, leaving 14 bases between the germline ends. The CDR3 loop spans 16 amino acids. CDR3 DNA: TGTGCCAGCAGCTCACCCGCAGGACTTTCCTACAATGAGCAGTTCTTC. It specifies CASSSPAGLSYNEQFF.

Many counts were recorded for this clonotype. The chain joins TRBV12-3 or TRBV12-4 to TRBJ2-5; D is ambiguous. Between the trimmed V and J ends, which lost 3 bases and 5 bases, there was a span of 10 bases. The CDR3 sequence is 13 residues long. The CDR3 nucleotides read TGTGCCAGCAGTTTTCGGGCCTCGGAGACCCAGTACTTC. Its protein product is CASSFRASETQYF.

This clonotype was found many times. The chain couples TRBV5-1 to TRBJ1-6, with D unresolved. CDR1 SGHRS and CDR2 YFSETQ come from the germline V gene. The CDR3 contains 12 residues. Trimming removed 2 bases at V and 6 bases at J, with 3 bases between. The CDR3: CASSFSNSPLHF. The CDR3 DNA follows: TGCGCCAGCAGCTTCAGTAATTCACCCCTCCACTTT.

Worth noting for this clonotype: A much larger clone sits a single nucleotide away, making a read error possible. The chain recombines TRBV5-6 with TRBJ2-2, with 9 bases that match TRBD1. Per germline, CDR1 SGHDT and CDR2 YYEEEE. V shed 2 bases and J 7 bases; nucleotides not matched to a gene: 6. The length of the CDR3 is 15 residues. The CDR3 DNA reads as TGTGCCAGCAGCTTTGGGACAGGGTACAGCGGGGAGCTGTTTTTT. As protein: CASSFGTGYSGELFF.